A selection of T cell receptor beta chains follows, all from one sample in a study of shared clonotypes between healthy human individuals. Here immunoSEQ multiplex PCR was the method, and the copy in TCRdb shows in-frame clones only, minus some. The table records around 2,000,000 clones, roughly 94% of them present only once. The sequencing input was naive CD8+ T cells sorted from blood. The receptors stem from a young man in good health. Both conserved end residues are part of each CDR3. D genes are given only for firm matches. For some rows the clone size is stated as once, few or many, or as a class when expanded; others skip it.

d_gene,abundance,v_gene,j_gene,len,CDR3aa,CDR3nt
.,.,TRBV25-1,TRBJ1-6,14,CASSGMVLNSPLHF,TGTGCCAGCAGTGGAATGGTACTAAATTCACCCCTCCACTTT
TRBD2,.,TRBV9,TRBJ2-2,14,CASSVGGGTGELFF,TGTGCCAGCAGCGTCGGCGGGGGTACCGGGGAGCTGTTTTTT
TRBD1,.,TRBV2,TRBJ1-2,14,CARQQGALHYGYTF,TGTGCCAGACAACAGGGGGCATTACACTATGGCTACACCTTC
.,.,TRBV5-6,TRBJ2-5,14,CASSSWTPQETQYF,TGTGCCAGCAGCTCGTGGACTCCTCAAGAGACCCAGTACTTC
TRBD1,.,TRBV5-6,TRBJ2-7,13,CASHRTGNLEQYF,TGTGCCAGCCATCGGACAGGGAACCTCGAGCAGTACTTC
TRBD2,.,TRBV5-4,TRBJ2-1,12,CASSWGGEEQFF,TGTGCCAGCAGCTGGGGAGGGGAGGAGCAGTTCTTC
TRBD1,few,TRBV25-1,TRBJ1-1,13,CASRSQGRSEAFF,TGTGCCAGCAGGTCACAGGGGCGGTCTGAAGCTTTCTTT
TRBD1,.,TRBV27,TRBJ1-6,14,CASSGQGAYSPLHF,TGTGCCAGCAGTGGACAGGGGGCGTATTCACCCCTCCACTTT
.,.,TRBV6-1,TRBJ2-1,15,CASSEPAGNYNEQFF,TGTGCCAGCAGTGAGCCAGCGGGTAACTACAATGAGCAGTTCTTC
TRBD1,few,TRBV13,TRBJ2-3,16,CASSLRDRGVTDTQYF,TGTGCCAGCAGCTTAAGGGACAGGGGTGTGACAGATACGCAGTATTTT
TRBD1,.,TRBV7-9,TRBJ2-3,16,CASSSGDRGVTDTQYF,TGTGCCAGCAGCTCAGGGGACAGGGGAGTTACAGATACGCAGTATTTT